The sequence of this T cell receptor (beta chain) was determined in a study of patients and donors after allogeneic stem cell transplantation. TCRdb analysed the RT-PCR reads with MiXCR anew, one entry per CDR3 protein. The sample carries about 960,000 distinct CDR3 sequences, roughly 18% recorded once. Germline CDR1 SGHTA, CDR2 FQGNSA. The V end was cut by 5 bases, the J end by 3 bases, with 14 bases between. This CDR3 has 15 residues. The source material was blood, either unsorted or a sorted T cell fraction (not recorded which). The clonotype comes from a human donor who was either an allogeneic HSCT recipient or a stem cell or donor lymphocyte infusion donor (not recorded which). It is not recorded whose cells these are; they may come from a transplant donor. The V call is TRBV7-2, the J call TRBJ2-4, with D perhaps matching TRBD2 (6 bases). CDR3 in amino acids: CASSPMGGGKNIQYF. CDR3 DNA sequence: TGTGCCAGCAGCCCCATGGGAGGAGGCAAAAACATTCAGTACTTC.